Included here is one T cell receptor beta chain sequence, with context. The data stem from a study of blood T cell repertoires in COVID-19. Study context: Specimens from acute and convalescent COVID-19 originated in the United States, Italy and Spain.

Clones were read by immunoSEQ multiplex PCR, and TCRdb kept only the in-frame ones, dropping some. The table shows about 160,000 clones, with around 83% occurring only once. Trimming pared 7 bases from V and 8 bases from J, leaving 16 bases between. The CDR3 extends over 14 amino acids. Germline V CDR1 and CDR2: SGHNT, YYREEE (reference sequence). This chain joins TRBV5-4 and TRBJ1-6, with unresolved D. This TCR was sampled from a woman between 45 and 60 years old with COVID-19, enrolled during active disease. The sample comprised peripheral blood. The chain's CDR3 is CASSAWSIDSPLHF. CDR3 nucleotides: TGTGCCAGCTCTGCCTGGAGCATTGATTCACCCCTCCACTTT.